Sequencing of this T cell receptor (beta chain) was carried out in a study of tumor-infiltrating lymphocytes in primary liver carcinoma (dated by TCRdb to the late 2010s). At the level of the whole study: Between late 2015 and March 2016, several patients in China with histopathologically diagnosed primary liver carcinoma had surgical resection. The five patients, three men and two women aged 30 to 69 years, had hepatocellular carcinoma (four) or combined HCC and intrahepatic cholangiocarcinoma (one). The tumors of the five patients were staged as T1-T3 N0M0, with maximum diameters ranging from roughly 4.2 to 11 cm. Samples yielded roughly 3.5 to 8 million productive TCRbeta reads; read depth did not differ significantly between tissue types. Across five regions of each liver tumor, along with adjacent normal tissue and blood, the study brought together TCRbeta repertoire sequencing, expression microarrays and whole-exome sequencing. A total of roughly 35 specimens from 5 patients went through TCRbeta repertoire sequencing, namely 25 tumor regions, 5 adjacent noncancerous liver tissues and 5 peripheral blood samples. High reproducibility was observed for the technical replicate repertoires, with mean shared-clone rates roughly 0.92 and correlation coefficients above 0.95. Study-wide findings and limitations: Comparison of CD4+ and CD8+ T cell repertoires was precluded by the use of bulk unsorted samples. The study included only four to six patients, and the authors note findings should be validated in a larger study. Because sequencing covered only the TCR beta chain and unpaired alpha chains were not captured, true repertoire diversity is likely underestimated. A significantly larger repertoire fraction was made up by the top 250 clones in tumors than in blood (p = 0.039). Repertoire overlap was found to be higher between tumor regions (mean around 35%) than between tumor-adjacent (approximately 17%) or tumor-blood (around 15%) pairs, consistent with antigen-driven expansion.

As encoded in the germline V gene (reference sequence), CDR1 is MNHNY while CDR2 is SVGAGI. Its CDR3 holds 13 amino acids, cysteine through phenylalanine. Only the CDR3 region is kept as DNA, spanning 39 bases read in frame from base 1. Relative to germline, V is 0 bases shorter and J is 12 bases shorter, with 12 bases between their ends. TRIzol reagent was used to extract blood RNA from unsorted whole blood, while the DNeasy Blood & Tissue kit provided the germline DNA. At the time of sampling, the patients had chronic HBV infection and had not received any treatment. Before surgery, four milliliters of peripheral blood were drawn into K2EDTA tubes. A constant-region primer and ProtoScript II reverse transcriptase were used to reverse-transcribe TCRbeta-specific cDNA from about 530 ng total RNA. TCRbeta libraries were built with three nested multiplex PCR rounds, a slightly modified ARM-PCR procedure. Each of the first two PCR rounds ran for around 9 cycles and used multiplex TRBV1-TRBV30 forward primers together with a Cbeta reverse primer. Sample barcodes and Illumina adapters were added in a final 25-cycle PCR with Deep VentR polymerase. Before sequencing, amplicons of 200-500 bp were purified from gel using a QIAquick gel extraction kit. An Illumina HiSeq 2500 was used to sequence the TCRbeta amplicons with 250-bp paired-end reads. The original methods were these. Reads were quality-trimmed with Trimmomatic v0.33, and paired reads were merged with FLASH v1.2.11 to recover full CDR3 sequences. V, D and J germline segments were assigned to the rearranged TCRbeta sequences using MiGEC v1.2.1b. Clonotype statistics and Shannon-Wiener diversity indices were calculated with VDJtools v1.0.0. Except for diversity analysis, only the 250 most abundant clonotypes of each sample were used in subsequent analyses to reduce sampling bias. TCRdb redid the processing of the public reads, applying fastp at Q25 and MiXCR, and retained in-frame beta chains. One record per CDR3 amino acid sequence lists the most common genes and DNA. TCRdb's processing, not the authors', yielded these V and J calls. In this sample the table shows 300,000 to 350,000 distinct CDR3 sequences, roughly three fifths of which occur a single time. Over 15% of the sample goes to the ten largest clones.

As to this clonotype: Its specific antigen is unknown. A much larger clone differs by one base, so this may be a read error.

The source material was peripheral blood. The TCR sequence derives from a woman aged 25 to 39 with primary liver carcinoma and hepatitis B virus infection. The chain employs TRBV6-6 and TRBJ2-1; the D gene cannot be resolved reliably. At the DNA level, the sequence is TGTGCCAGCAGTTACTCGATGAACGATGTGCAGTTCTTC. The resulting protein is CASSYSMNDVQFF.